This T cell receptor beta chain was recorded in a study of regulatory T cells in long-lasting Graves disease. Study observations and caveats: Accuracy may have suffered from the small sample size.

CDR3-region Arm-PCR and iRepertoire HTBI primers produced the TCR beta libraries. TCRdb called the multiplex PCR reads again in MiXCR, with one record for every CDR3 protein. The table includes some 350,000 distinct CDR3 sequences, around 15% detected once. Turning to this clonotype: Its cognate antigen is unknown.

The time point: newly diagnosed GD, antithyroid drugs for less than 3 months. PBMC RNA served as the TCR library source. The CDR3 loop spans 15 amino acids. V dropped 5 bases and J dropped 6; count of bases not matched to a gene: 5. CDR1 and CDR2 from the germline V gene are SNHLY and FYNNEI. The sample also formed part of further work on T cells in Graves' hyperthyroidism and ophthalmopathy.

The sequence was collected from a young woman with Graves disease. The V and J genes are TRBV2 and TRBJ2-1, with 12 bases aligning to TRBD2. This specimen consisted of peripheral blood mononuclear cells (PBMCs), obtained at new diagnosis, from a patient treated with antithyroid drugs. Here the CDR3 DNA reads TGTGCCAGCAGTCTCGGACTAGCGGGAACCAATGAGCAGTTCTTC. This translates into CASSLGLAGTNEQFF.